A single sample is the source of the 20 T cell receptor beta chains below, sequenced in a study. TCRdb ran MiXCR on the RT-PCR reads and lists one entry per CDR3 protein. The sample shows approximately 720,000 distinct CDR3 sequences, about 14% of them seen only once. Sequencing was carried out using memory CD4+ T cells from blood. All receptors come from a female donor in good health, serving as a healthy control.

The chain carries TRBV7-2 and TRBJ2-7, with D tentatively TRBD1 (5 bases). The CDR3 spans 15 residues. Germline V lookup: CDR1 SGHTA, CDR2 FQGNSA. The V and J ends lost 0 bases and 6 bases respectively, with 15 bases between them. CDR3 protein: CASSLALTVMREQYF. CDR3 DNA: TGTGCCAGCAGCTTAGCGTTGACAGTGATGCGCGAGCAGTACTTC.

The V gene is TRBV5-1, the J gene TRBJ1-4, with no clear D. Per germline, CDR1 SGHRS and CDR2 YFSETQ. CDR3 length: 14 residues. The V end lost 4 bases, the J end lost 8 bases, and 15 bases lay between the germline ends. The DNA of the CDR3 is TGCGCCAGCAGCGCGGCTCTATCGGGGGAAAAACTGTTTTTT. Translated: CASSAALSGEKLFF.

This chain's CDR3 is CASSQEVAPTDTQYF. The DNA for the CDR3 is TGTGCCAGCAGCCAAGAAGTGGCTCCGACAGATACGCAGTATTTT. The V gene is TRBV3-1, the J gene TRBJ2-3, with D unclear. This CDR3 has 15 residues. CDR1 is LGHDT, CDR2 YNNKEL, per germline (reference sequence). Between the trimmed V and J ends, which lost 0 bases and 3 bases, there was a span of 10 bases.

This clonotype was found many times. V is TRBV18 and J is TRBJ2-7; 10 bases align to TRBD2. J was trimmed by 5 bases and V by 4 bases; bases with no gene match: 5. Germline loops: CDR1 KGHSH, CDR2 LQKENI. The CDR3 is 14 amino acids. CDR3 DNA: TGTGCCAGCTCACTTCTCGGGACTAGCGACGAGCAGTACTTC. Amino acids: CASSLLGTSDEQYF.

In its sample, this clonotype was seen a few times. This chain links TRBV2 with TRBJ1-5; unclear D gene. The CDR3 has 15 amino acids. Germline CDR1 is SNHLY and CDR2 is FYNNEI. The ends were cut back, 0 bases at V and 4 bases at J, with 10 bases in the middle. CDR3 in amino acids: CASSEALVANQPQHF. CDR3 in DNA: TGTGCCAGCAGTGAAGCGCTTGTCGCTAATCAGCCCCAGCATTTT.

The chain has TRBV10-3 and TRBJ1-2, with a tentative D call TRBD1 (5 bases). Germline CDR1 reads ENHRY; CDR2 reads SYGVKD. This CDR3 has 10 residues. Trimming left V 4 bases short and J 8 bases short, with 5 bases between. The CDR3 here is CAISAGGYTF. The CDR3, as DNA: TGTGCCATCAGTGCAGGGGGCTACACCTTC.

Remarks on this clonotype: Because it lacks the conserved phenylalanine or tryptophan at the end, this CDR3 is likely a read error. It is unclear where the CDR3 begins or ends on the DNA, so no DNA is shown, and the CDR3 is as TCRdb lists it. The CDR3 reads CASSPAGTL. This chain uses TRBV7-9 with TRBJ2-5; the D call of TRBD2 is as the table states it, not checked on the DNA. Germline V gene sequence: CDR1 SEHNR, CDR2 FQNEAQ (reference sequence). The CDR3 is 9 residues long, counting both termini.

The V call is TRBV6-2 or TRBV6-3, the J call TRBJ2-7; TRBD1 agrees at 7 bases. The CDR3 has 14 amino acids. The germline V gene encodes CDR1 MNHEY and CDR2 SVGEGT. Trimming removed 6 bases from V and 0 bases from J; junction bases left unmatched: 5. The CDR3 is CASRFYRGSYEQYF. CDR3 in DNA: TGTGCCAGCAGGTTCTACAGGGGCTCCTACGAGCAGTACTTC.

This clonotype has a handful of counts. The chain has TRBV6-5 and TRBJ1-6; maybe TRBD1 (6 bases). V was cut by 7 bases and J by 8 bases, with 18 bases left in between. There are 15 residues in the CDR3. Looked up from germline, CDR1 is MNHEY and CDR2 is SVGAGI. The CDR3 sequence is CASTRGGFGDSPLHF. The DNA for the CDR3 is TGTGCCAGCACCAGAGGGGGATTTGGGGATTCACCCCTCCACTTT.

The CDR3 DNA sequence: TGTGCCAGCAGTCACCCCCCAGAAAGTCAGATCGGAAACACCATATATTTT. The encoded protein is CASSHPPESQIGNTIYF. The chain is built from TRBV28 and TRBJ1-3, with D hard to call. Trimming stripped 5 bases from V and 4 bases from J, with 21 bases between. Germline CDR1 and CDR2: MDHEN and SYDVKM. This CDR3 contains 17 residues.

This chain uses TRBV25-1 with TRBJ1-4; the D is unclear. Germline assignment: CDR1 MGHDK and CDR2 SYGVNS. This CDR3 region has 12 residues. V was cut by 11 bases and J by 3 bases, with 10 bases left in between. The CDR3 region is CASGGSNEKLFF. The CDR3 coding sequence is TGTGCCTCCGGCGGATCTAATGAAAAACTGTTTTTT.

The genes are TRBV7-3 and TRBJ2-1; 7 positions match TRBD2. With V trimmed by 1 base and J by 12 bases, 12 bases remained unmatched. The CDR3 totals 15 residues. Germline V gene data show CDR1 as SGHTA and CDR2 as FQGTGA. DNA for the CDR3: TGTGCCAGCAGCTTAATGGGCGGGAGTGTTTATGGGCAGTTCTTC. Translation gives CASSLMGGSVYGQFF. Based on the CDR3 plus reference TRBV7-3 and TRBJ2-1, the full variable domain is GAGVSQTPSNKVTEKGKYVELRCDPISGHTALYWYRQSLGQGPEFLIYFQGTGAADDSGLPNDRFFAVRPEGSVSTLKIQRTERGDSAVYLCASSLMGGSVYGQFFGPGTRLTVL.

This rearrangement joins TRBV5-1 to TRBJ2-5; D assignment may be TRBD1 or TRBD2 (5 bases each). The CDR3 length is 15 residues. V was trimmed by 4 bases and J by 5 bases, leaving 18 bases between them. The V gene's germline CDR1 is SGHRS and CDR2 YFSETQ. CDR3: CASSIITGTAETQYF. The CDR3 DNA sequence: TGCGCCAGCAGCATAATAACCGGGACCGCGGAGACCCAGTACTTC.

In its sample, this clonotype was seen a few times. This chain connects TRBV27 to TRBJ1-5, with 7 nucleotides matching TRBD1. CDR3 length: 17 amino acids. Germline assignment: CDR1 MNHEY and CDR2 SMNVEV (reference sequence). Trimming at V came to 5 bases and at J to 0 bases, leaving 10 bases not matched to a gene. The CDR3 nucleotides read TGTGCCAGCAGTCCCGTAGACAGGGCATATAGCAATCAGCCCCAGCATTTT. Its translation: CASSPVDRAYSNQPQHF.

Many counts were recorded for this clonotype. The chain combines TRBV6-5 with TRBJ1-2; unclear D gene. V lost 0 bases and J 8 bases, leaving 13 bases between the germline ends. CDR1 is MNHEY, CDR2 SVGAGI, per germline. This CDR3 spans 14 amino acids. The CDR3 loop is CASSYSPETEGYTF. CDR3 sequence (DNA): TGTGCCAGCAGTTACTCGCCCGAGACGGAGGGCTACACCTTC.

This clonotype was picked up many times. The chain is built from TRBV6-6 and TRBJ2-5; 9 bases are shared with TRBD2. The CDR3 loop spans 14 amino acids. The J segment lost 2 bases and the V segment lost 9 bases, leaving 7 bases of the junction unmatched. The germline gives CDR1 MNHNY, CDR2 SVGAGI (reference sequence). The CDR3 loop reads CARVAGATQETQYF. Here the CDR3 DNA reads TGTGCCAGGGTAGCGGGAGCGACTCAAGAGACCCAGTACTTC.

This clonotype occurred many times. CDR3: CSALPLIAQETQYF. CDR3 DNA sequence: TGCAGTGCCTTACCCCTAATCGCACAAGAGACCCAGTACTTC. This chain connects TRBV20-1 to TRBJ2-5; D unclear. CDR1 and CDR2 (germline): DFQATT, SNEGSKA (reference sequence). V lost 6 bases, J lost 2 bases, and 16 bases lay in between. This CDR3 region has 14 residues.

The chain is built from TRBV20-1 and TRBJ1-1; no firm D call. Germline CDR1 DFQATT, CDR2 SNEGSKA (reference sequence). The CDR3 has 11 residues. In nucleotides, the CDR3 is TGCAGGTGGACTCGGTCTGCTGAAGCTTTCTTT. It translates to CRWTRSAEAFF.

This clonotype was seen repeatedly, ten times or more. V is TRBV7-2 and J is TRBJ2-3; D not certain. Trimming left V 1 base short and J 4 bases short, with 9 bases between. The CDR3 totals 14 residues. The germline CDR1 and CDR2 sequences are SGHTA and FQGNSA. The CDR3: CASSLVVGADTQYF. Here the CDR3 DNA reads TGTGCCAGCAGCTTAGTTGTTGGGGCAGATACGCAGTATTTT. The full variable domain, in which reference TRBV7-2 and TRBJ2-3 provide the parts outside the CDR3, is GAGVSQSPSNKVTEKGKDVELRCDPISGHTALYWYRQSLGQGLEFLIYFQGNSAPDKSGLPSDRFSAERTGGSVSTLTIQRTQQEDSAVYLCASSLVVGADTQYFGPGTRLTVL.

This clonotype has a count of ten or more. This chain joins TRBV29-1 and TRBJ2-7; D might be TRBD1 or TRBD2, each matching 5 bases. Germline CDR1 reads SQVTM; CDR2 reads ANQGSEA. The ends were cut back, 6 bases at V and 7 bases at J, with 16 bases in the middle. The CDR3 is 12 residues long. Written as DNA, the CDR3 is TGCAGCGTACCCTCGGGACCCCAGGAGCAGTACTTC. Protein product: CSVPSGPQEQYF.